The 7 T cell receptor beta chains listed next were all sequenced from one sample in a study of shared clonotypes between healthy human individuals. Some clones are missing from TCRdb's copy, which holds only in-frame ones; the method was immunoSEQ multiplex PCR. The table includes about 530,000 clones, 75% to 80% detected once. Material for sequencing was PBMCs. Receptors were obtained from a woman aged 35 to 49 in good health. Some clones in this sample may be carry-over from other donors' samples.

This rearrangement joins TRBV28 to TRBJ1-2; a weak D match, TRBD1 (5 bases). There are 12 residues in the CDR3. V shed 5 bases and J shed 6 bases, with 10 bases lying between them. Germline CDR1 is MDHEN and CDR2 is SYDVKM. In DNA form, the CDR3 reads TGTGCCAGCAGTGCAGGGTCTGATGGCTACACCTTC. It encodes CASSAGSDGYTF.

CDR3 coding DNA: TGTGCCAGCAGTTCGGAGGGCCTCACCACAGATACGCAGTATTTT. Translated, it gives CASSSEGLTTDTQYF. The V gene is TRBV27, the J gene TRBJ2-3; tentative D call: TRBD2 (6 bases). Trimming left V 4 bases short and J 2 bases short, with 13 bases between. This CDR3 has 15 amino acids. Looked up from germline, CDR1 is MNHEY and CDR2 is SMNVEV (reference sequence).

This chain connects TRBV7-8 to TRBJ1-1; TRBD1 matches at 7 bases. Trimming at V came to 3 bases and at J to 9 bases, leaving 4 bases not matched to a gene. The CDR3 contains 12 residues. The germline CDR1 and CDR2 sequences are SGHVS and FQNEAQ. CDR3 residues: CASSLVGQQAFF. The CDR3 bases are TGTGCCAGCAGCTTGGTGGGACAGCAAGCTTTCTTT.

J is TRBJ1-2 and V is TRBV7-3; 8 nucleotides line up with TRBD1. Germline CDR1 SGHTA, CDR2 FQGTGA. The junction had 6 bases not matched to a gene; V was cut back by 2 bases and J by 7 bases. This CDR3 comprises 14 residues. CDR3 DNA sequence: TGTGCCAGCAGCTTACGACAGGGGTCGGGTGGCTACACCTTC. It codes for CASSLRQGSGGYTF.

Concerning this clone itself: It differs at one base from a far larger clone, so likely a read error. This specimen includes other DNA sequences encoding the same CDR3. This rearrangement joins TRBV30 to TRBJ2-3; D call uncertain. The CDR3 contains 12 residues. V was trimmed by 2 bases and J by 6 bases, leaving 9 bases between them. Germline CDR1 GTSNPN, CDR2 SVGIG (reference sequence). The CDR3, as DNA: TGTGCCTGGAGTACGGCCACGGATACGCAGTATTTT. Its protein is CAWSTATDTQYF.

The chain recombines TRBV10-3 with TRBJ2-1; TRBD2 agrees at 16 bases. The germline gives CDR1 ENHRY, CDR2 SYGVKD. CDR3 length: 19 residues. V shed 3 bases and J 4 bases; nucleotides not matched to a gene: 9. CDR3 sequence: CAISEGGTSGRAGYNEQFF. The CDR3 DNA reads as TGTGCCATCAGTGAAGGGGGGACTAGCGGGAGGGCCGGGTACAATGAGCAGTTCTTC.

The genes are TRBV6-5 and TRBJ2-1; D is undetermined. With 5 bases removed from V and 4 bases from J, the gap between germline ends came to 12 bases. Per germline, CDR1 MNHEY and CDR2 SVGAGI. This CDR3 contains 14 residues. The CDR3 DNA reads as TGTGCCAGCAGTACTCCTCAACTGTACAATGAGCAGTTCTTC. Residues: CASSTPQLYNEQFF.